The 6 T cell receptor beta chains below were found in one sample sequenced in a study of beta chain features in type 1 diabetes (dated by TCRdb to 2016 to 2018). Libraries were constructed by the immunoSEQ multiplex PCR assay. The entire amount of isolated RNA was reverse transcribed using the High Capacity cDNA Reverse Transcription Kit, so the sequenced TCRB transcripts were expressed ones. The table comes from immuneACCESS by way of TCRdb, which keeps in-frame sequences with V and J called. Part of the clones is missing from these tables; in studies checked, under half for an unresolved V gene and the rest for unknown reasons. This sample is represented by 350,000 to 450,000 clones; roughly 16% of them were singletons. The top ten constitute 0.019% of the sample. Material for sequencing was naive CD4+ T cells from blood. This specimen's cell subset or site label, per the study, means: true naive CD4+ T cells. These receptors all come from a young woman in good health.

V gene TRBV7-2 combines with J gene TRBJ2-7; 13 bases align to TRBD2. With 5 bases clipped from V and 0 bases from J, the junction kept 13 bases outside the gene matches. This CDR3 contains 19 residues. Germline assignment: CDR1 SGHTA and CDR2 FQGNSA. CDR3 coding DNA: TGTGCCAGCAGCCGGGGGTGGGGGACTAGCGGGATGAGCTCCTACGAGCAGTACTTC. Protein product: CASSRGWGTSGMSSYEQYF.

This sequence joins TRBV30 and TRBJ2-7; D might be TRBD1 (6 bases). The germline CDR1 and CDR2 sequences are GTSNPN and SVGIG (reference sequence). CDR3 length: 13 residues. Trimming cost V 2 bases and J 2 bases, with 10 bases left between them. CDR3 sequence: CAWSQGIPYEQYF. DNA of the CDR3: TGTGCCTGGAGTCAGGGGATTCCCTACGAGCAGTACTTC.

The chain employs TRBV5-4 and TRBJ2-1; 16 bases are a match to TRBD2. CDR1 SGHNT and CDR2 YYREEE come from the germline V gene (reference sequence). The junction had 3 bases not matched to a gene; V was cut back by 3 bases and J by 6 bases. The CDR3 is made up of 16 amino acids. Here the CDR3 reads CASSSGLAGGPNEQFF. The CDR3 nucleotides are TGTGCCAGCAGCTCGGGACTAGCGGGAGGGCCCAATGAGCAGTTCTTC.

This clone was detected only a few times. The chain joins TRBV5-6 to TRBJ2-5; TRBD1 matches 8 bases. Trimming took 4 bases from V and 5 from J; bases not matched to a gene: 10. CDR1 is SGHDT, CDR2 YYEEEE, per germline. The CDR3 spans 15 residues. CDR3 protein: CASSRGTGPSETQYF. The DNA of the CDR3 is TGTGCCAGCAGCAGGGGGACAGGACCCTCTGAGACCCAGTACTTC.

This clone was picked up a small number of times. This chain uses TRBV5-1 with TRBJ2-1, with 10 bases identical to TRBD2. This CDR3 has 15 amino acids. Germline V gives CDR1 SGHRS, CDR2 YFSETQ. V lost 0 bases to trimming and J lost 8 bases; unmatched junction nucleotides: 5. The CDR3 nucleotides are TGCGCCAGCAGCTTGGCCCTTAGCGGGAGGCATGAGCAGTTCTTC. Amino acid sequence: CASSLALSGRHEQFF.

The CDR3 sequence is CASSRDRGAQHF. The DNA for the CDR3 is TGTGCCAGCAGCCGAGACAGGGGAGCCCAGCATTTT. The rearrangement joins TRBV14 to TRBJ1-5; 8 positions match TRBD1. With V trimmed by 4 bases and J by 11 bases, 4 bases remained unmatched. The CDR3 loop spans 12 amino acids. CDR1 is SGHDN and CDR2 is FVKESK in the germline V gene. Full variable domain (outside the CDR3, taken from reference TRBV14 and TRBJ1-5): EAGVTQFPSHSVIEKGQTVTLRCDPISGHDNLYWYRRVMGKEIKFLLHFVKESKQDESGMPNNRFLAERTGGTYSTLKVQPAELEDSGVYFCASSRDRGAQHFGDGTRLSIL.